Each of the 30 T cell receptor beta chains below was sequenced from the same sample in a study of blood T cell repertoires in COVID-19. The data were produced by immunoSEQ multiplex PCR, yet TCRdb's version contains in-frame clones alone and is incomplete. The sample consists of approximately 33,000 clones, 70% to 90% of them appearing once. What was sequenced was peripheral blood. The receptors were gathered from a man in his 70s with acute or convalescent COVID-19.

The rearrangement joins TRBV2 to TRBJ1-1; D is unresolved. There are 10 residues in the CDR3. Per the germline V gene, CDR1 is SNHLY and CDR2 is FYNNEI. The germline V and J ends were trimmed by 1 base and 10 bases, with 4 bases remaining between them. The CDR3 spells CASSEGPAFF. CDR3 coding DNA: TGTGCCAGCAGTGAAGGGCCAGCTTTCTTT.

The genes are TRBV6-2 or TRBV6-3 and TRBJ1-2, with 9 bases aligning to TRBD1. Per the germline V gene, CDR1 is MNHEY and CDR2 is SVGEGT. The CDR3 is made up of 15 amino acids. J gave up 8 bases and V 4 bases, and 11 bases lay outside the gene matches. Here the CDR3 reads CASSFADRGTRGYTF. The CDR3 nucleotides are TGTGCCAGCAGTTTCGCGGACAGGGGAACGCGGGGCTACACCTTC.

The J gene is TRBJ2-3, the V gene TRBV5-6; TRBD2 matches at 8 bases. J lost 2 bases, V lost 4 bases, and 6 bases had no gene match. The CDR3 has 15 residues. Germline V gives CDR1 SGHDT, CDR2 YYEEEE. The CDR3, as DNA: TGTGCCAGCAGCCTCACTAGCGGCCTCACAGATACGCAGTATTTT. It yields the protein CASSLTSGLTDTQYF.

The genes are TRBV7-2 and TRBJ2-1, with 8 positions matching TRBD2. Germline CDR1 and CDR2: SGHTA and FQGNSA. This CDR3 spans 13 amino acids. The trim removed 4 bases at V and 10 bases at J, leaving 6 bases unmatched. In nucleotides, the CDR3 is TGTGCCAGCAGCTGGGGCGGGAGGAACGAGCAGTTCTTC. This translates into CASSWGGRNEQFF.

This clone appeared once. The chain recombines TRBV12-3 or TRBV12-4 with TRBJ2-3; D remains ambiguous. This CDR3 contains 12 residues. Trimming took off 4 bases at V and 5 bases at J, with 7 bases between the two ends. The chain's CDR3 is CASSSAGDTQYF. As DNA, the CDR3 is TGTGCCAGCAGTTCGGCAGGAGATACGCAGTATTTT.

This chain uses TRBV5-1 with TRBJ2-1; 11 bases fit TRBD2. There are 17 residues in the CDR3. The V gene's germline CDR1 is SGHRS and CDR2 YFSETQ. Trimming at V came to 6 bases and at J to 3 bases, leaving 11 bases not matched to a gene. CDR3 DNA: TGCGCCAGCACCCCAACTATACTAGCGGGGGTCTACAATGAGCAGTTCTTC. Translation gives CASTPTILAGVYNEQFF.

V is TRBV7-6 and J is TRBJ2-3; 7 bases agree with TRBD2. The CDR3 is made up of 16 amino acids. Germline V gene lookup returns CDR1 SGHVS and CDR2 FNYEAQ. V trimming: 0 bases; J trimming: 5 bases; junction bases outside the gene matches: 8. CDR3 region: CASSLAGGPLGDTQYF. DNA for the CDR3: TGTGCCAGCAGCTTAGCGGGAGGGCCGTTGGGAGATACGCAGTATTTT.

The chain has TRBV6-5 and TRBJ2-1; 11 positions agree with TRBD2. The V segment lost 2 bases and the J segment 5 bases; nucleotides outside the gene matches: 5. There are 16 residues in the CDR3. CDR1 MNHEY and CDR2 SVGAGI come from the germline V gene. The CDR3 loop is CASSYTIAGGNNEQFF. The CDR3 nucleotides read TGTGCCAGCAGTTACACGATAGCGGGAGGGAACAATGAGCAGTTCTTC.

The CDR3 sequence: CASSLGENQPQHF. CDR3 nucleotides: TGTGCCAGCAGTTTAGGGGAGAATCAGCCCCAGCATTTT. The chain recombines TRBV12-3 or TRBV12-4 with TRBJ1-5; D unresolved. CDR3 size: 13 residues. V was cut by 1 base and J by 4 bases, with 5 bases left in between.

The V gene is TRBV27, the J gene TRBJ1-5, with D unclear. The CDR3 loop spans 12 amino acids. Germline values: CDR1 MNHEY, CDR2 SMNVEV (reference sequence). The germline V and J ends were trimmed by 6 bases and 5 bases, with 8 bases remaining between them. CDR3 protein: CASSGVDQPQHF. Here the CDR3 DNA reads TGTGCCAGCAGCGGGGTCGATCAGCCCCAGCATTTT.

The chain combines TRBV7-8 with TRBJ2-7; no clear D gene. Trimming removed 2 bases at V and 4 bases at J, with 12 bases between. Germline values: CDR1 SGHVS, CDR2 FQNEAQ. This CDR3 has 14 residues. CDR3 residues: CASSLPGLGYEQYF. CDR3 DNA: TGTGCCAGCAGCTTACCAGGCCTTGGGTACGAGCAGTACTTC.

This sequence joins TRBV5-6 and TRBJ2-7, with TRBD1 identical over 8 bases. Germline V CDR1 and CDR2: SGHDT, YYEEEE. V was pared by 0 bases and J by 2 bases, with 10 bases of the junction left unmatched. The CDR3 loop spans 17 amino acids. The CDR3 DNA reads as TGTGCCAGCAGCTTGGGTTTTTTTAGGACAGGGACCTACGAGCAGTACTTC. Translation: CASSLGFFRTGTYEQYF.

The gene calls are TRBV7-3 and TRBJ2-7; TRBD1 agrees at 7 bases. Per germline, CDR1 SGHTA and CDR2 FQGTGA. Trimming cost V 5 bases and J 0 bases; bases outside gene matches: 4. This CDR3 spans 14 amino acids. CDR3 region: CASSPDRYSYEQYF. CDR3 sequence (DNA): TGTGCCAGCAGCCCGGACAGGTACTCCTACGAGCAGTACTTC.

V gene TRBV11-3 combines with J gene TRBJ1-1; perhaps TRBD1 as D (5 bases). V lost 1 base, J lost 3 bases, and 15 bases lay in between. The germline gives CDR1 SGHNT, CDR2 YENEEA. The CDR3 contains 16 residues. CDR3 bases: TGTGCCAGCAGCTTAGGATCTGGTGGGGGGGACACTGAAGCTTTCTTT. Its protein is CASSLGSGGGDTEAFF.

This clone was seen just once. The chain couples TRBV7-2 to TRBJ2-3, with a possible D match to TRBD2 (6 bases). Germline assignment: CDR1 SGHTA and CDR2 FQGNSA. The V end was cut by 5 bases, the J end by 5 bases, with 17 bases between. The CDR3 has 15 residues. For the CDR3, the DNA is TGTGCCAGCAGCCTAGTAAGGGAGGAGGGAGATACGCAGTATTTT. Translation gives CASSLVREEGDTQYF.

The genes are TRBV9 and TRBJ1-3, with a tentative D call TRBD1 (6 bases). Germline values: CDR1 SGDLS, CDR2 YYNGEE. The CDR3 consists of 14 residues. The V and J ends lost 4 bases and 4 bases respectively, with 12 bases between them. CDR3 in amino acids: CASSPTGFGNTIYF. The CDR3 region has the DNA TGTGCCAGCAGCCCCACAGGGTTCGGAAACACCATATATTTT. The complete variable domain, with remaining parts taken from reference TRBV9 and TRBJ1-3, reads DSGVTQTPKHLITATGQRVTLRCSPRSGDLSVYWYQQSLDQGLQFLIQYYNGEERAKGNILERFSAQQFPDLHSELNLSSLELGDSALYFCASSPTGFGNTIYFGEGSWLTVV.

In this sample, this clone turned up a few times. This chain joins TRBV4-2 and TRBJ2-7, with D unresolved. Germline values: CDR1 LGHNA, CDR2 YNFKEQ. V was clipped by 5 bases and J by 4 bases, with 6 bases between them. This CDR3 is 11 amino acids long. CDR3 protein: CASSEAYEQYF. The CDR3 DNA sequence: TGTGCCAGCAGCGAGGCATACGAGCAGTACTTC.

The genes are TRBV9 and TRBJ2-5, with TRBD1 matching over 12 bases. This CDR3 spans 16 amino acids. The V gene end was trimmed by 2 bases and the J gene end by 5 bases; junction bases not matched to a gene: 7. Germline CDR1 and CDR2: SGDLS and YYNGEE. CDR3 in DNA: TGTGCCAGCAGCGTTAGGGGACAGGGGGCATTGGAGACCCAGTACTTC. This translates into CASSVRGQGALETQYF.

This chain links TRBV3-1 (or the pseudogene TRBV3-2) with TRBJ1-3; possibly TRBD1 for D (6 bases). Germline V gives CDR1 LGHDT, CDR2 YNNKEL (reference sequence). Trimming took 5 bases from V and 3 from J, leaving 8 bases between them. There are 13 residues in the CDR3. CDR3: CASSVQGGNTIYF. The DNA of the CDR3 is TGTGCCAGCAGCGTACAGGGTGGAAACACCATATATTTT.

This clone appeared a few times. The genes are TRBV5-1 and TRBJ1-1, with D unresolved. Trimming removed 0 bases from V and 8 bases from J, with 8 bases in between. The CDR3 spans 12 residues. Germline CDR1 is SGHRS and CDR2 is YFSETQ. The CDR3 DNA reads TGCGCCAGCAGCTTGGAAGCGCCCGAAGCTTTCTTT. Encoded protein: CASSLEAPEAFF.

The gene calls are TRBV9 and TRBJ2-5; 8 positions match TRBD2. V lost 7 bases to trimming and J lost 3 bases; unmatched junction nucleotides: 11. This CDR3 has 15 residues. Per germline, CDR1 SGDLS and CDR2 YYNGEE. CDR3 DNA: TGTGCCAGCGCAAGGGGAGCGGGAGAGGAAGAGACCCAGTACTTC. Its translation is CASARGAGEEETQYF. Full variable domain (remainder filled in from reference TRBV9 and TRBJ2-5): DSGVTQTPKHLITATGQRVTLRCSPRSGDLSVYWYQQSLDQGLQFLIQYYNGEERAKGNILERFSAQQFPDLHSELNLSSLELGDSALYFCASARGAGEEETQYFGPGTRLLVL.

This chain connects TRBV2 to TRBJ1-5; 9 bases match TRBD1. The CDR3 contains 14 residues. Germline V gene data show CDR1 as SNHLY and CDR2 as FYNNEI. Trimming took 6 bases from V and 5 from J; bases not matched to a gene: 5. The DNA of the CDR3 is TGTGCCAGCAGACAGGGGGCGTTGTATCAGCCCCAGCATTTT. Its protein is CASRQGALYQPQHF.

V usage is TRBV6-5 and J usage is TRBJ1-6; 9 bases fit TRBD1. The CDR3 loop spans 15 amino acids. J lost 7 bases, V lost 8 bases, and 9 bases had no gene match. Per germline, CDR1 MNHEY and CDR2 SVGAGI. This CDR3 reads CASATIQGANSPLHF. CDR3 DNA: TGTGCCAGCGCTACTATACAGGGGGCCAATTCACCCCTCCACTTT.

The chain carries TRBV6-6 and TRBJ2-1; tentative D call: TRBD1 (5 bases). Germline lookup yields CDR1 MNHNY and CDR2 SVGAGI (reference sequence). This CDR3 contains 14 residues. Trimming shortened V by 6 bases and J by 2 bases, and 11 bases separated the two germline ends. The CDR3 region is CASSQTDPYNEQFF. The CDR3 DNA follows: TGTGCCAGCAGCCAGACAGATCCCTACAATGAGCAGTTCTTC.

The chain is built from TRBV19 and TRBJ2-3; a weak D match, TRBD1 (7 bases). Germline CDR1 LNHDA, CDR2 SQIVND (reference sequence). This CDR3 region has 14 residues. V lost 4 bases, J lost 4 bases, and 12 bases lay in between. The DNA for the CDR3 is TGTGCCAGTAGTAACAGGGGAGGTCCAGATACGCAGTATTTT. It encodes CASSNRGGPDTQYF. Full variable domain (outside the CDR3, taken from reference TRBV19 and TRBJ2-3): DGGITQSPKYLFRKEGQNVTLSCEQNLNHDAMYWYRQDPGQGLRLIYYSQIVNDFQKGDIAEGYSVSREKKESFPLTVTSAQKNPTAFYLCASSNRGGPDTQYFGPGTRLTVL.

This chain uses TRBV6-5 with TRBJ1-5, with TRBD1 matching over 7 bases. The germline gives CDR1 MNHEY, CDR2 SVGAGI. Germline trimming cut 2 bases from V and 5 bases from J; bases unmatched to any gene: 0. This CDR3 contains 13 residues. Written as DNA, the CDR3 is TGTGCCAGCAGTTACCAGGGGGATCAGCCCCAGCATTTT. It yields the protein CASSYQGDQPQHF.

This clone was recorded once. CDR3 nucleotides: TGTGCCAGTAGTCGCCACGGGACTAGCGGGAGGGAATACAATGAGCAGTTCTTC. This encodes CASSRHGTSGREYNEQFF. V gene TRBV19 combines with J gene TRBJ2-1; 16 nucleotides match TRBD2. CDR1 and CDR2 from the germline V gene are LNHDA and SQIVND (reference sequence). The CDR3 has 18 amino acids. Trimming took 5 bases from V and 4 from J; bases not matched to a gene: 8.

This sequence joins TRBV19 and TRBJ1-5; the match to TRBD1 covers 7 bases. Germline V lookup: CDR1 LNHDA, CDR2 SQIVND (reference sequence). The CDR3 has 16 residues. V lost 5 bases to trimming and J lost 7 bases; unmatched junction nucleotides: 14. The CDR3 sequence is CASSVFGTVTRQPQHF. The CDR3 region has the DNA TGTGCCAGTAGTGTATTCGGGACAGTCACACGCCAGCCCCAGCATTTT.

V usage is TRBV21-1 and J usage is TRBJ2-4; the DNA was not compared with TRBD2, the D call given in the table. TRBV21-1 is a pseudogene. There are 13 residues in the CDR3. Here the CDR3 reads CASNGFTGNIQYF. CDR3 coding DNA: TGTGCCAGCAATGGGTTCACGGGAAACATTCAGTACTTC.

V usage is TRBV7-8 and J usage is TRBJ2-7; tentative D call: TRBD1 (6 bases). CDR1 and CDR2 from the germline V gene are SGHVS and FQNEAQ. Trimming pared 4 bases from V and 4 bases from J, leaving 11 bases between. CDR3 length: 13 residues. CDR3 residues: CASSSPDRYEQYF. The DNA of the CDR3 is TGTGCCAGCAGCTCGCCAGACAGGTACGAGCAGTACTTC.